This TCR beta chain derives from a study of regulatory T cells in long-lasting Graves disease. The CDR3 length is 14 residues. The V gene's germline CDR1 is SQVTM and CDR2 ANQGSEA. V was pared by 4 bases and J by 12 bases, with 24 bases between. As for time point: newly diagnosed GD, antithyroid drugs for less than 3 months. The authors made the TCR library using RNA they extracted from PBMCs. TCR beta libraries were built with iRepertoire HTBI primers and Arm-PCR of CDR3 regions. TCRdb reprocessed the multiplex PCR reads with MiXCR, giving one entry per CDR3 protein. In the table there are 360,000 or so distinct CDR3 sequences, about 10% of which are singletons. This clonotype was detected ten times or more. These data were also filed under a second study, of T cells in Graves' hyperthyroidism and ophthalmopathy.

The sequenced sample was peripheral blood mononuclear cells (PBMCs), obtained at new diagnosis, from a patient treated with antithyroid drugs. The receptor was isolated from a woman between 18 and 29 years old with Graves disease. The chain couples TRBV29-1 to TRBJ1-1; D not certain. This chain's CDR3 is CSVVMGGGLAPPFF. The CDR3, as DNA: TGCAGCGTTGTTATGGGAGGTGGATTGGCCCCACCTTTCTTT.